These T cell receptor beta chains were read from a single sample in a study of CD8+CD57+ T cells in acquired aplastic anemia. In TCRdb, the reads were re-called with MiXCR into one record per CDR3 protein. The sample includes 400,000 to 600,000 distinct CDR3 sequences, 25% to 40% of them seen just once. Sequencing was performed on sorted CD4+, CD8+, or CD8+CD57+ T cells (not recorded which) from PBMCs. The receptor set was obtained from a human donor with aplastic anemia. CDR3s include the opening cysteine and the closing phenylalanine or tryptophan. The order of the fields is J gene, V gene, CDR3 protein.

j_call: TRBJ2-5; v_call: TRBV15; cdr3_aa: CATSSLGTASGQETQYF
j_call: TRBJ2-7; v_call: TRBV20-1; cdr3_aa: CSATDRSSYEQYF
j_call: TRBJ1-3; v_call: TRBV25-1; cdr3_aa: CASSAPKIIGSGNTIYF
j_call: TRBJ2-7; v_call: TRBV7-2; cdr3_aa: CASSRTSGETYEQYF
j_call: TRBJ2-3; v_call: TRBV2; cdr3_aa: CASNLGGSRVDTQYF
j_call: TRBJ1-2; v_call: TRBV7-9; cdr3_aa: CASSPQDRGSYGYTF
j_call: TRBJ1-1; v_call: TRBV24-1; cdr3_aa: CATCPGRPMNTEAFF
j_call: TRBJ1-2; v_call: TRBV11-2; cdr3_aa: CASSQGSANYGYTF
j_call: TRBJ2-1; v_call: TRBV5-1; cdr3_aa: CASSLRRAGSYNEQFF
j_call: TRBJ1-3; v_call: TRBV5-1; cdr3_aa: CACGQGAAGNTIYF
j_call: TRBJ1-2; v_call: TRBV5-1; cdr3_aa: CASRIEANGYTF
j_call: TRBJ2-4; v_call: TRBV19; cdr3_aa: CASSLSLAKNIQYF
j_call: TRBJ2-7; v_call: TRBV25-1; cdr3_aa: CASAFATVSEQYF
j_call: TRBJ2-4; v_call: TRBV10-1; cdr3_aa: CASTRLASLAGGKNIQYF
j_call: TRBJ2-5; v_call: TRBV12-3/TRBV12-4; cdr3_aa: CASSGRAGGRVETQYF
j_call: TRBJ2-7; v_call: TRBV20-1; cdr3_aa: CSAGETGLTYEQYF